A single T cell receptor beta chain is shown here with its context. Its antigen is undetermined. The PCR ran on 60 Vbeta and 13 Jbeta primers. Measured with immunoSEQ multiplex PCR; TCRdb has only the in-frame clones, and not every one. The profile shows over 95,000 clones, over 65% of them singletons. CDR1 SGHVS and CDR2 FNYEAQ come from the germline V gene. Trimming took 3 bases from V and 4 from J; bases not matched to a gene: 10. This CDR3 has 17 residues. Those who donated were healthy bone marrow donors. The source of the sample is a study of cytomegalovirus exposure and HLA in healthy donors. On the study more broadly: The study's early data release held 80 million to 95 million unique TCRs from HLA-typed donors. General study findings and limits: In a later analysis, DRB1 alleles had the most associated TCRs; HLA-C alleles the fewest. It emerged from a later analysis that several of the most significant clusters appeared to be linked to common viral pathogens.

The chain joins TRBV7-6 to TRBJ1-4; 8 positions agree with TRBD1. Sequenced material: PBMCs. The TCR was taken from a middle-aged man in good health and CMV-seronegative. The CDR3 nucleotides read TGTGCCAGCAGCTTGGGGACAGGAACTTCAAGTAATGAAAAACTGTTTTTT. This sequence encodes CASSLGTGTSSNEKLFF.